The next 16 T cell receptor beta chains were all read from a single sample in a study of blood T cell repertoires in COVID-19. Generated by immunoSEQ multiplex PCR, the TCRdb table keeps only in-frame clones and is missing some. The sample contains 280,000 or so clones, around 88% of which appear only once. What was sequenced was PBMCs or T cells enriched from blood (not recorded which). The receptors stem from a woman in her 40s who had recovered from COVID-19.

The CDR3 DNA reads as TGTGCCAGCAGCACACGACCCACAGGGGGCGTTGGCTACACCTTC. Amino acids: CASSTRPTGGVGYTF. The rearrangement uses TRBV7-2 and TRBJ1-2; 9 bases align to TRBD1. Germline V gives CDR1 SGHTA, CDR2 FQGNSA. CDR3 length: 15 residues. V was pared by 5 bases and J by 7 bases, with 11 bases of the junction left unmatched.

J is TRBJ1-1 and V is TRBV2, with 7 bases matching TRBD1. There are 15 residues in the CDR3. With 5 bases clipped from V and 4 bases from J, the junction kept 10 bases outside the gene matches. CDR1 is SNHLY and CDR2 is FYNNEI in the germline V gene. The CDR3, as DNA: TGTGCCAGCAGTTTAGGGGGCTTGATGGGCACTGAAGCTTTCTTT. Its translation: CASSLGGLMGTEAFF.

This chain joins TRBV19 and TRBJ1-1; 8 nucleotides align to TRBD1. Unmatched junction bases numbered 16, after V lost 7 bases and J lost 0 bases. The CDR3 is 18 residues long. Germline V gene lookup returns CDR1 LNHDA and CDR2 SQIVND (reference sequence). The CDR3 region has the DNA TGTGCCAGTACCGACACCCAGGGGGCGTTTGGTATGAACACTGAAGCTTTCTTT. This codes for CASTDTQGAFGMNTEAFF.

V is TRBV4-3 and J is TRBJ2-1; possibly TRBD1 for D (6 bases). Germline loops: CDR1 LGHNA, CDR2 YSLEER. This CDR3 has 15 amino acids. V was shortened by 3 bases and J by 0 bases, with 9 bases between the two germline ends. This CDR3 is CASSHQGSSYNEQFF. CDR3 nucleotides: TGCGCCAGCAGCCATCAGGGGAGCTCCTACAATGAGCAGTTCTTC.

On this clone: This sample also contains other DNA sequences that code for the same CDR3. The chain recombines TRBV18 with TRBJ1-2, with 9 bases matching TRBD1. Germline V lookup: CDR1 KGHSH, CDR2 LQKENI. The trim removed 5 bases at V and 5 bases at J, leaving 0 bases unmatched. This CDR3 region has 12 residues. CDR3 sequence reads: CASSDRGYGYTF. The CDR3 bases are TGTGCCAGCTCAGACAGGGGGTATGGCTACACCTTC.

J is TRBJ2-2 and V is TRBV28; 7 bases match TRBD2. The germline V gene encodes CDR1 MDHEN and CDR2 SYDVKM. The CDR3 sequence is 15 residues long. Losses at the gene ends were 6 bases for V and 2 bases for J; bases not matched to a gene: 6. CDR3 coding DNA: TGTGCCAGCAGATCGGGACTACGTAACACCGGGGAGCTGTTTTTT. Translation gives CASRSGLRNTGELFF.

The chain joins TRBV24-1 to TRBJ2-3, with TRBD2 identical over 13 bases. V shed 7 bases and J 5 bases; nucleotides not matched to a gene: 8. The CDR3 extends over 16 amino acids. From germline, CDR1 is KGHDR and CDR2 SFDVKD. The CDR3 spells CATRGTSGESRDTQYF. The CDR3 DNA follows: TGTGCCACCAGAGGGACTAGCGGGGAGAGTCGAGATACGCAGTATTTT.

Here the CDR3 DNA reads TGTGCCAGTAGTATTGATGGGACAGCCTATAGCAATCAGCCCCAGCATTTT. Its protein is CASSIDGTAYSNQPQHF. The V call is TRBV19, the J call TRBJ1-5, with 7 positions matching TRBD1. Unmatched junction bases numbered 8, after V lost 3 bases and J lost 0 bases. This CDR3 has 17 amino acids. The germline V gene has CDR1 LNHDA and CDR2 SQIVND (reference sequence).

The chain uses TRBV7-8 and TRBJ2-7; the D gene is possibly TRBD1 (6 bases). The CDR3 runs to 13 residues. Germline V gene lookup returns CDR1 SGHVS and CDR2 FQNEAQ. Trimming pared 2 bases from V and 4 bases from J, leaving 9 bases between. The CDR3 nucleotides read TGTGCCAGCAGCTTATTGGGGGCTTACGAGCAGTACTTC. Translation gives CASSLLGAYEQYF.

V and J are TRBV10-3 and TRBJ2-7, with unresolved D. V was trimmed by 10 bases and J by 2 bases, leaving 18 bases between them. The CDR3 extends over 14 amino acids. Germline CDR1 ENHRY, CDR2 SYGVKD. CDR3 region: CATHSPENTYEQYF. The CDR3 DNA follows: TGTGCCACACACAGTCCAGAGAACACCTACGAGCAGTACTTC.

This chain links TRBV19 with TRBJ1-5, with D uncertain. V was cut by 7 bases and J by 3 bases, with 13 bases left in between. This CDR3 has 14 amino acids. The germline gives CDR1 LNHDA, CDR2 SQIVND (reference sequence). CDR3 loop: CASMPRTLNQPQHF. The CDR3 nucleotides read TGTGCCAGTATGCCCCGGACTCTCAATCAGCCCCAGCATTTT.

This chain connects TRBV30 to TRBJ2-7, with 8 bases identical to TRBD2. This CDR3 region has 13 residues. Germline-derived CDR1 and CDR2 are GTSNPN and SVGIG (reference sequence). After removal of 1 base from V and 7 bases from J, the junction contained 6 bases not matched to a gene. For the CDR3, the DNA is TGTGCCTGGAGTGCGGGACTAGAACGTGAGCAGTACTTC. Amino acids: CAWSAGLEREQYF.

The rearrangement uses TRBV7-2 and TRBJ2-7; TRBD2 aligns across 9 bases. The CDR3 runs 17 residues. The trim removed 2 bases at V and 2 bases at J, leaving 10 bases unmatched. CDR1 and CDR2 from the germline V gene are SGHTA and FQGNSA. The CDR3 is CASSLPGLALGAYEQYF. The CDR3 region has the DNA TGTGCCAGCAGCTTACCGGGACTAGCATTAGGCGCCTACGAGCAGTACTTC.

V gene TRBV7-6 combines with J gene TRBJ2-1; 7 positions match TRBD1. Trimming removed 5 bases from V and 3 bases from J; junction bases left unmatched: 13. Germline V gene sequence: CDR1 SGHVS, CDR2 FNYEAQ. This CDR3 comprises 17 residues. The CDR3 DNA reads TGTGCCAGCAGCGATTCCCGAGGGGGCGGTTTCTACAATGAGCAGTTCTTC. Its translation is CASSDSRGGGFYNEQFF.

This clone was observed a few times. V usage is TRBV30 and J usage is TRBJ2-3, with 10 nucleotides matching TRBD2. The CDR3 sequence is 15 residues long. Germline trimming cut 1 base from V and 0 bases from J; bases unmatched to any gene: 1. Germline CDR1 GTSNPN, CDR2 SVGIG (reference sequence). CDR3 residues: CAWSALAGSTDTQYF. CDR3 nucleotides: TGTGCCTGGAGTGCACTAGCGGGGAGCACAGATACGCAGTATTTT.

The J gene is TRBJ1-4, the V gene TRBV7-2; no clear D gene. Germline V lookup: CDR1 SGHTA, CDR2 FQGNSA. V was clipped by 1 base and J by 4 bases, with 7 bases between them. The CDR3 has 14 amino acids. CDR3 nucleotide sequence: TGTGCCAGCAGCTTAGGCACCTATAATGAAAAACTGTTTTTT. Translation gives CASSLGTYNEKLFF.